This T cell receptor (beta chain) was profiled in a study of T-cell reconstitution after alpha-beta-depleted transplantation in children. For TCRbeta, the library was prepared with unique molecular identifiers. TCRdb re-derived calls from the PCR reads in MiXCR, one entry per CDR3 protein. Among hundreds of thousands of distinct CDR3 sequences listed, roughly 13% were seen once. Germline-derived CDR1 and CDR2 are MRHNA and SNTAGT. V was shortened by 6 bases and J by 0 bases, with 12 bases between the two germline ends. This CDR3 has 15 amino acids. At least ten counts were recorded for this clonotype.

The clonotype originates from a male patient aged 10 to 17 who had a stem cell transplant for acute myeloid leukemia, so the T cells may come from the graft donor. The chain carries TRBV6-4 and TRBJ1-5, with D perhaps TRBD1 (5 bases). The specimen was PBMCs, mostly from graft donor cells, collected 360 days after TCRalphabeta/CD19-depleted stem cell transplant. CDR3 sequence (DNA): TGTGCCAGCAGGCGGACAAGTAATAGCAATCAGCCCCAGCATTTT. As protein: CASRRTSNSNQPQHF.